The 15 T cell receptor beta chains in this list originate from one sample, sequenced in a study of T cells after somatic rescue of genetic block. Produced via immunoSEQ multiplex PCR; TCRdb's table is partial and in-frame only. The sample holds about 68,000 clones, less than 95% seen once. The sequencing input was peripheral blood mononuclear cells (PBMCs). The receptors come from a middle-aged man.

CDR3 region: CASSRDGSSGNTIYF. The CDR3 nucleotides read TGTGCCAGCTCACGAGACGGAAGCTCTGGAAACACCATATATTTT. The V gene is TRBV18, the J gene TRBJ1-3; D remains ambiguous. The CDR3 is 15 residues long. Trimming shortened V by 4 bases and J by 0 bases, and 10 bases separated the two germline ends. Germline V gene data show CDR1 as KGHSH and CDR2 as LQKENI.

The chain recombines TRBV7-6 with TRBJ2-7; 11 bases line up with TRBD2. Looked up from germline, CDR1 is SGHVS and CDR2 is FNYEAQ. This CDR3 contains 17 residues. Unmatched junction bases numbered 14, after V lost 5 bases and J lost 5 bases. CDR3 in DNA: TGTGCCAGCAGCGCGCGGACCTTAGCGGGAGGGCCCAACGAGCAGTACTTC. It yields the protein CASSARTLAGGPNEQYF.

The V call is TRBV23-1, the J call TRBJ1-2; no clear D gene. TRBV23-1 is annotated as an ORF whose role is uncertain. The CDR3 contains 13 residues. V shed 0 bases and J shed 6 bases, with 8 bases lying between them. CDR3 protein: CASSQSPPNGYTF. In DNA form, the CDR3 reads TGCGCCAGCAGTCAATCCCCCCCTAATGGCTACACCTTC.

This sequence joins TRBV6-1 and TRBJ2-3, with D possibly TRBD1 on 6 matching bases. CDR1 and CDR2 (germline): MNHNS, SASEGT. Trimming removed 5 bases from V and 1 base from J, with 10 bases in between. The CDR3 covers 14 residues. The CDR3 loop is CASSPRTGTDTQYF. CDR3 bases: TGTGCCAGCAGTCCGCGGACAGGCACAGATACGCAGTATTTT.

The CDR3 region is CASSQPGQGYNEQFF. CDR3 DNA: TGCGCCAGCAGCCAACCGGGACAGGGATACAATGAGCAGTTCTTC. The chain recombines TRBV4-1 with TRBJ2-1; TRBD1 agrees at 9 bases. Germline CDR1 MGHRA, CDR2 YSYEKL. V trimming: 2 bases; J trimming: 4 bases; junction bases outside the gene matches: 3. There are 15 residues in the CDR3.

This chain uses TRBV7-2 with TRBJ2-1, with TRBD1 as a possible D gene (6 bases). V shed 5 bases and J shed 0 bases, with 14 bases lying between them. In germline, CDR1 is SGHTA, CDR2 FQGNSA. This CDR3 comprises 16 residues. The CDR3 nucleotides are TGTGCCAGCAGCCGAAGGGGGAGCAGCTCCTACAATGAGCAGTTCTTC. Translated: CASSRRGSSSYNEQFF.

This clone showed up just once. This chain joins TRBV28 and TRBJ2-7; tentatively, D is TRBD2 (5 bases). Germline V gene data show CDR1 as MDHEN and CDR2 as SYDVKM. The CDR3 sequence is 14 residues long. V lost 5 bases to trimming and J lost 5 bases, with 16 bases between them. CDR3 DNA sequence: TGTGCCAGCAGTCCCCGTTCCGGGGTTGACGAGCAGTACTTC. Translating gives CASSPRSGVDEQYF.

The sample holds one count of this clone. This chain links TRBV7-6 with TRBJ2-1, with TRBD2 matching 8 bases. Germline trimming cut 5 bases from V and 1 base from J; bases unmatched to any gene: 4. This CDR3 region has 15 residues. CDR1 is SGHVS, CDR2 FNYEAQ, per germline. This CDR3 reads CASSPERGSYNEQFF. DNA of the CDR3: TGTGCCAGCAGCCCGGAGCGGGGGTCCTACAATGAGCAGTTCTTC.

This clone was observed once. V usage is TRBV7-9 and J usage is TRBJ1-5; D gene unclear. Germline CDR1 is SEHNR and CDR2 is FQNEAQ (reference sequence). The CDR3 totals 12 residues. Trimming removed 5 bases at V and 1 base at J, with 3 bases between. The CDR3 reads CASSGSNQPQHF. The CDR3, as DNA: TGTGCCAGCAGCGGAAGCAATCAGCCCCAGCATTTT.

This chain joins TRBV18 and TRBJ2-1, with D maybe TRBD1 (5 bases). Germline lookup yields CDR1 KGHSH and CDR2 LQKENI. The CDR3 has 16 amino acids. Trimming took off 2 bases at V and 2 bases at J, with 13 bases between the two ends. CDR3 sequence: CASSPTGRYTYNEQFF. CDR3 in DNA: TGTGCCAGCTCACCAACAGGCCGATATACCTACAATGAGCAGTTCTTC.

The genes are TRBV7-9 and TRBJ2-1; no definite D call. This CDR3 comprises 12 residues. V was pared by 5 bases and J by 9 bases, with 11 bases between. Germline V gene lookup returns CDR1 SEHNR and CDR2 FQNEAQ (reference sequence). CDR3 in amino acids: CASSPEEREQFF. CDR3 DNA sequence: TGTGCCAGCAGCCCCGAGGAACGTGAGCAGTTCTTC.

The CDR3 coding sequence is TGTGCCAGCAGTTTATGGGCCCCCACCAGGGTTAGCACAGATACGCAGTATTTT. As protein: CASSLWAPTRVSTDTQYF. The chain joins TRBV27 to TRBJ2-3; tentatively, D is TRBD1 (5 bases). Germline-derived CDR1 and CDR2 are MNHEY and SMNVEV (reference sequence). V was pared by 1 base and J by 0 bases, with 17 bases between. This CDR3 is built from 18 residues.

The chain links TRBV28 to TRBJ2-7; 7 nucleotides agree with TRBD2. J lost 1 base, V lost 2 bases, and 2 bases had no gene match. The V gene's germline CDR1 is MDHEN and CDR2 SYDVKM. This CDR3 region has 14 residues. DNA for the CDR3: TGTGCCAGCAGTTTAGCGGGAGTGTCCTACGAGCAGTACTTC. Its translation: CASSLAGVSYEQYF.

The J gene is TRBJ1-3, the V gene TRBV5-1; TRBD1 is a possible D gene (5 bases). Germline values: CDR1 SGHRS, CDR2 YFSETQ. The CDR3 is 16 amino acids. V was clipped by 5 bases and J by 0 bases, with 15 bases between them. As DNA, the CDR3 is TGCGCCAGCAGAGAGACCTTGGGGACCTCTGGAAACACCATATATTTT. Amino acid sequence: CASRETLGTSGNTIYF.

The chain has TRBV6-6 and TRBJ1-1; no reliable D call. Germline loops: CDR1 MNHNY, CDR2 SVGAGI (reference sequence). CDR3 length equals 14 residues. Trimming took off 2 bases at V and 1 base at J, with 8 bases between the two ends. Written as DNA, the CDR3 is TGTGCCAGCAGTTACAAGTACAGGAACACTGAAGCTTTCTTT. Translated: CASSYKYRNTEAFF.